This entry is about one T cell receptor (beta chain). Its specificity is not known. The germline V gene has CDR1 SGHRS and CDR2 YFSETQ. The CDR3 runs to 14 residues. Trimming pared 6 bases from V and 0 bases from J, leaving 13 bases between. These data originate in a study of OX40 agonist ivuxolimab in advanced cancers. Overall study results and limits: Normalized T-cell clonal expansion was also low in some nonresponders.

The data were produced by immunoSEQ multiplex PCR, yet TCRdb's version contains in-frame clones alone and is incomplete. The table has about 79,000 clones, approximately 84% seen once. The input for sequencing was CD4+ or CD8+ T cells sorted from blood, taken in a trial of the OX40 agonist ivuxolimab. The receptor was isolated from an adult with an advanced solid tumor such as melanoma, head and neck, liver or kidney cancer. The chain couples TRBV5-1 to TRBJ2-7; no clear D. Here the CDR3 reads CASTNGPSSYEQYF. The CDR3 DNA is TGCGCCAGCACTAACGGACCGAGCTCCTACGAGCAGTACTTC.